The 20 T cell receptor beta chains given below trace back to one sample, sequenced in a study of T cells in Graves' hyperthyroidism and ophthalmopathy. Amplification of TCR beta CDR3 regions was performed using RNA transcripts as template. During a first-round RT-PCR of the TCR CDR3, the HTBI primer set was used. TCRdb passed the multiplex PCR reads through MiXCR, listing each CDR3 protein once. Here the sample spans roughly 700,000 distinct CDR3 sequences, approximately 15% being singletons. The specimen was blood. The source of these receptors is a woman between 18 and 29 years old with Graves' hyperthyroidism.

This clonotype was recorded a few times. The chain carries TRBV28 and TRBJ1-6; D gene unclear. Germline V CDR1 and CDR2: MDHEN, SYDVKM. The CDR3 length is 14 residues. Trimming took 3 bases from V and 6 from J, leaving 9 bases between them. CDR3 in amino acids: CASSFSRPNSPLHF. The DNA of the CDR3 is TGTGCCAGCAGTTTCAGCAGGCCTAATTCACCCCTCCACTTT.

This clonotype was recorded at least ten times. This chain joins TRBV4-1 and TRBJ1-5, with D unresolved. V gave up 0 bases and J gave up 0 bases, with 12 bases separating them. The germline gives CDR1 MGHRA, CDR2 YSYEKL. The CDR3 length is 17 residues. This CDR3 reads CASSQDLGSYSNQPQHF. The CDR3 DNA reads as TGCGCCAGCAGCCAAGATCTGGGCTCGTATAGCAATCAGCCCCAGCATTTT.

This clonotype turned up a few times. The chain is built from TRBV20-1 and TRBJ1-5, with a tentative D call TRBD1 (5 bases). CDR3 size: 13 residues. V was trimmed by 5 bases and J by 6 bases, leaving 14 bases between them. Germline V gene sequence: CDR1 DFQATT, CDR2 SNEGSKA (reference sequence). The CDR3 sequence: CSAGEGAAQPQHF. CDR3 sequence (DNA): TGCAGTGCTGGCGAAGGGGCGGCTCAGCCCCAGCATTTT.

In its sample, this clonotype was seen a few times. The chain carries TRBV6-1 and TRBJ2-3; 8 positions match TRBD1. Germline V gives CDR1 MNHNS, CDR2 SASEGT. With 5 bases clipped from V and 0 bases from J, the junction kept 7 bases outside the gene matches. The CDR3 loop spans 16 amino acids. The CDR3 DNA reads TGTGCCAGCAGTCTCGACAGGGGCGGGAGCACAGATACGCAGTATTTT. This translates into CASSLDRGGSTDTQYF.

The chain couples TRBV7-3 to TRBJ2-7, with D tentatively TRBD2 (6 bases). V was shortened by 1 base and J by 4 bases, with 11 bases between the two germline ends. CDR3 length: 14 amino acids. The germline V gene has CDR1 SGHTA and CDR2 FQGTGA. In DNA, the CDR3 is TGTGCCAGCAGCTTAAACGGGAGAAGGTACGAGCAGTACTTC. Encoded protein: CASSLNGRRYEQYF.

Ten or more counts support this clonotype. The CDR3 DNA follows: TGTGCCAGCAGCCGAACCTCGGGAGATTGGGAGACCCAGTACTTC. This codes for CASSRTSGDWETQYF. The chain recombines TRBV7-3 with TRBJ2-5, with D possibly TRBD2 on 6 matching bases. The germline V gene encodes CDR1 SGHTA and CDR2 FQGTGA. With 5 bases removed from V and 5 bases from J, the gap between germline ends came to 18 bases. The CDR3 consists of 15 residues.

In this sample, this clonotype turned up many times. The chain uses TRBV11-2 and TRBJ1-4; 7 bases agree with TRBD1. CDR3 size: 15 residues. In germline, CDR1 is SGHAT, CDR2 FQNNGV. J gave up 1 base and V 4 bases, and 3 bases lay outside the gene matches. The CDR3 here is CASSSRQGTNEKLFF. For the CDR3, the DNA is TGTGCCAGCAGCTCTCGACAGGGAACTAATGAAAAACTGTTTTTT.

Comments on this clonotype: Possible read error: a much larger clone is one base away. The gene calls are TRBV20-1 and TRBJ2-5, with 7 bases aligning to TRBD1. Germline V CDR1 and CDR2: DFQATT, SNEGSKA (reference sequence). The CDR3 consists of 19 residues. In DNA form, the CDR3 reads TGCGGTGCTAGAGGGGTCTCGGGCAGGGGGTTTGGTCGGAGAGAGACCCAGTACTTC. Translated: CGARGVSGRGFGRRETQYF.

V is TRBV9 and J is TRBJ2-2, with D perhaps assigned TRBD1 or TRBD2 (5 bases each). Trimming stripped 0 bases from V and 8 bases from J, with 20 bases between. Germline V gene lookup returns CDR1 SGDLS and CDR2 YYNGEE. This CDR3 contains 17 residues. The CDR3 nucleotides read TGTGCCAGCAGCGTAGGTGAGGGGTCACTTCGGGCTGGGGAGCTGTTTTTT. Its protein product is CASSVGEGSLRAGELFF.

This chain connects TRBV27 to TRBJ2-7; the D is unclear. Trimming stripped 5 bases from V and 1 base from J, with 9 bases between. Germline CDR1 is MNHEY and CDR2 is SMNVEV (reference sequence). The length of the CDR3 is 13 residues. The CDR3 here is CASSERASYEQYF. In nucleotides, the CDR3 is TGTGCCAGCAGTGAACGGGCTTCCTACGAGCAGTACTTC.

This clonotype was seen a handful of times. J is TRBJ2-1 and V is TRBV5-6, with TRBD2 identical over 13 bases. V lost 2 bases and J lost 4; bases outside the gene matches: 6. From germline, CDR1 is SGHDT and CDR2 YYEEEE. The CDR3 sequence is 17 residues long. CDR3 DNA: TGTGCCAGCAGCTTCAACCCACTAGCGGGAGGGTACAATGAGCAGTTCTTC. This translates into CASSFNPLAGGYNEQFF.

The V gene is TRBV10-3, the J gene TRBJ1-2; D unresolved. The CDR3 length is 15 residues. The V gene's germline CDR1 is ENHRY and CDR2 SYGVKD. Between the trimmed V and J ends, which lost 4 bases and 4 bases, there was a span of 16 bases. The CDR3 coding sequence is TGTGCCATCAGTGTGGCTGAATCCTCCTTCTATGGCTACACCTTC. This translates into CAISVAESSFYGYTF.

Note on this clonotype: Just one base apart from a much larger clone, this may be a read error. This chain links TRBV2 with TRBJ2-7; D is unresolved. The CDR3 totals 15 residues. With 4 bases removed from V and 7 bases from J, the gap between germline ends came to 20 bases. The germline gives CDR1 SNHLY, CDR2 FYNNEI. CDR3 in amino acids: CASSVRRTTYNEQYF. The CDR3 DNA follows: TGTGCCAGCAGTGTTCGCCGGACCACCTACAATGAGCAGTACTTC.

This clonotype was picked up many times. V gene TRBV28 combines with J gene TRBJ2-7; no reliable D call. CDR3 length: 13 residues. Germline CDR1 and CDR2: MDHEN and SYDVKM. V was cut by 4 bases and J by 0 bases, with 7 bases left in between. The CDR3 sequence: CASSSSDSYEQYF. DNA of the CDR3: TGTGCCAGCAGTTCCAGTGACTCCTACGAGCAGTACTTC.

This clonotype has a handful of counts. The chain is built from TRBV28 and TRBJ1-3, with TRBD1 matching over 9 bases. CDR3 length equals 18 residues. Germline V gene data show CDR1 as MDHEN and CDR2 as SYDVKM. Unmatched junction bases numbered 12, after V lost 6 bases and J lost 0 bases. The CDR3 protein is CASREIRDREFSGNTIYF. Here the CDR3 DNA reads TGTGCCAGCAGGGAAATCCGGGACAGGGAGTTCTCTGGAAACACCATATATTTT.

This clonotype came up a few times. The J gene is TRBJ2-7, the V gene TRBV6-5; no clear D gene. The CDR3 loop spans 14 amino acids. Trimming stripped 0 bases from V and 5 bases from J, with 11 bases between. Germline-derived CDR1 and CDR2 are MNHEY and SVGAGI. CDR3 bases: TGTGCCAGCAGTTACTCGATTACTTCGGACGAGCAGTACTTC. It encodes CASSYSITSDEQYF.

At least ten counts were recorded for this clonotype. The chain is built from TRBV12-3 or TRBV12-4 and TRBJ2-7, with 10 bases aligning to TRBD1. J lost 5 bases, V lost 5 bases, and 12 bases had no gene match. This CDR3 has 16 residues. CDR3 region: CASSPKGPGQGHEQYF. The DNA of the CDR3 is TGTGCCAGCAGTCCTAAGGGTCCGGGACAGGGGCACGAGCAGTACTTC.

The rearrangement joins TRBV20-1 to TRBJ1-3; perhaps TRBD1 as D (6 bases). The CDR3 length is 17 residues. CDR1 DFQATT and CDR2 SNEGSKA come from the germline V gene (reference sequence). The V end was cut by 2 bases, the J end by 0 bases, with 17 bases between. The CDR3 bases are TGCAGTGCTAGACCAAAGGGGGGGGGAACCTCTGGAAACACCATATATTTT. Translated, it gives CSARPKGGGTSGNTIYF.

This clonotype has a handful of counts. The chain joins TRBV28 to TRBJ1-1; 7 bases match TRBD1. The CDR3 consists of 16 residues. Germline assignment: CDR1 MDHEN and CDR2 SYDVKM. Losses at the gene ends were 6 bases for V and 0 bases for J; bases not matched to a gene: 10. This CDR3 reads CASRMSHTGVNTEAFF. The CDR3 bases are TGTGCCAGCAGGATGAGCCACACAGGGGTGAACACTGAAGCTTTCTTT.

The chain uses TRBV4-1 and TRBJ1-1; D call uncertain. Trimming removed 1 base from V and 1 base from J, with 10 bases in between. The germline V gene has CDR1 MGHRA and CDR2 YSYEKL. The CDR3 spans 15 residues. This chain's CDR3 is CASSQVSARNTEAFF. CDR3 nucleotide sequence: TGCGCCAGCAGCCAAGTGAGTGCAAGGAACACTGAAGCTTTCTTT.